Below, 5 T cell receptor beta chains from the same sample are listed, as sequenced in a study of PD-1 blockade in classical Hodgkin lymphoma. Every one of the patients relapsed after autologous stem cell transplantation (brentuximab vedotin exposure was variable). Purification of CD4+ T cells from thawed PBMCs was achieved by magnetic negative selection. Profiled with immunoSEQ multiplex PCR; TCRdb holds only in-frame clones, not every one. The sample lists 30,000 to 35,000 clones; around nine tenths were seen once. The sequences come from CD4+ T cells from blood, collected at baseline. The origin of the receptors is a human donor with classical Hodgkin lymphoma.

This clone was counted only a few times. The J gene is TRBJ1-2, the V gene TRBV30; D possibly corresponds to TRBD1 (6 bases). This CDR3 is 12 amino acids long. Germline CDR1 GTSNPN, CDR2 SVGIG (reference sequence). Trimming removed 7 bases at V and 4 bases at J, with 13 bases between. The chain's CDR3 is CASTTGGYGYTF. The CDR3 DNA sequence: TGTGCCTCGACGACAGGAGGCTATGGCTACACCTTC.

This clone was counted once. The chain uses TRBV9 and TRBJ2-4; D may match TRBD1 or TRBD2 (6 bases each). This CDR3 contains 13 residues. Trimming left V 5 bases short and J 4 bases short, with 10 bases between. In germline, CDR1 is SGDLS, CDR2 YYNGEE. The CDR3 is CASSGGLKNIQYF. The CDR3 DNA is TGTGCCAGCAGTGGGGGGCTAAAAAACATTCAGTACTTC.

The rearrangement joins TRBV6-5 to TRBJ1-2; D possibly corresponds to TRBD1 (5 bases). CDR3 length: 15 residues. Between the trimmed V and J ends, which lost 6 bases and 3 bases, there was a span of 17 bases. Germline V gene lookup returns CDR1 MNHEY and CDR2 SVGAGI. In DNA, the CDR3 is TGTGCCAGCAGCCGAGCCCAGGGCGTTTACTATGGCTACACCTTC. Translating it yields CASSRAQGVYYGYTF.

The chain is built from TRBV9 and TRBJ1-1; tentative D call: TRBD1 (5 bases). The CDR3 has 14 amino acids. CDR1 SGDLS and CDR2 YYNGEE come from the germline V gene. Trimming stripped 0 bases from V and 5 bases from J, with 11 bases between. The CDR3 bases are TGTGCCAGCAGCGTAGAAGGCCCAGGGACTGAAGCTTTCTTT. It yields the protein CASSVEGPGTEAFF.

This clone turned up a few times. This sequence joins TRBV5-6 and TRBJ1-2; TRBD1 is a possible D gene (6 bases). The CDR3 spans 14 residues. Germline CDR1 reads SGHDT; CDR2 reads YYEEEE. V was clipped by 5 bases and J by 4 bases, with 15 bases between them. CDR3 sequence: CASSRPGTPYGYTF. CDR3 sequence (DNA): TGTGCCAGCAGTCGACCCGGGACACCCTATGGCTACACCTTC. Full variable domain (missing parts from reference TRBV5-6 and TRBJ1-2): DAGVTQSPTHLIKTRGQQVTLRCSPKSGHDTVSWYQQALGQGPQFIFQYYEEEERQRGNFPDRFSGHQFPNYSSELNVNALLLGDSALYLCASSRPGTPYGYTFGSGTRLTVV.